This note documents a single T cell receptor (beta chain) sequence. The antigen it recognizes is unknown. Base qualities are not at hand, and no much larger clone is one base apart. TCRbeta CDR3 regions were amplified from genomic DNA by means of the immunoSEQ Assay, a bias-controlled multiplex PCR. As for the original processing: Nucleated cell counts per sample were estimated from amplification of reference gene primers within the assay. Sequence reads were collapsed and filtered to measure the absolute abundance of every unique TCRbeta CDR3 rearrangement. For each sample, productive Simpson clonality was calculated by taking the square root of Simpson's diversity index across productive rearrangements. TCRdb took this table from immuneACCESS and kept in-frame rearrangements with V and J called. Such tables lack part of the clones; where checked against another copy, unresolved V genes explain under half of the gap, and the rest is unexplained. The V and J calls and clone size are taken from that table; D and trimming were inferred from the DNA. Here the sample has fewer than 200,000 clones; around three quarters occur a single time. Roughly 8.6% of the sample is held by the ten biggest clonotypes.

The collaborating institutions used their own protocols to collect whole blood in K2EDTA tubes. Collaborator samples were shipped for TCRbeta analysis as frozen whole blood, isolated PBMCs, or DNA extracted from either sample type. The entry originates in a study of blood T cell repertoires in COVID-19 (dated by TCRdb to 2019 to 2021). Context from the whole study: Samples covering the acute and convalescent phases of COVID-19 were provided by collaborators in the United States, Italy and Spain. The repertoires were released in a freely available public database intended as a resource for research on the immune response to SARS-CoV-2. The prospective study material was composed of cDNA or gDNA derived from T cells, B-cell-depleted T cells, or PBMCs. The samples were drawn from two sources: the first 160 participants of the ongoing ImmuneRACE study, and over 1,000 subjects contributed by 6 global collaborators. The dataset comprised deeply sampled blood TCRbeta repertoires from subjects exposed to, actively infected with, or recovered from COVID-19. HLA class I and class II types, where available, came from metadata supplied by the sample provider rather than from assay-based typing. Sample metadata almost always included a de-identified subject ID, COVID-19 status, age in years and sex. Beyond this particular receptor, the publication reports: How much clinical and demographic metadata was included differed by source and by participant, and the metadata was provided uncurated.

The germline V gene gives CDR1 as ENHRY and CDR2 as SYGVKD. The cysteine opens and the phenylalanine closes a CDR3 of 17 amino acids. Of the read, only the CDR3 DNA is kept; its 51 bases are in frame from base 1. V was cut back by 2 bases and J by 1 base, leaving a gap of 15 bases between them. The sequencing sample was made of peripheral blood. The chain is encoded by TRBV10-3 joined to TRBJ1-3; 5 matching bases give a weak D call of TRBD1. This TCR came from a man aged 60-69 years with acute or convalescent COVID-19. The DNA reads as follows: TGTGCCATCAGTGAGAGGGCAGGGTCACTTTCTGGAAACACCATATATTTT. Its protein product is CAISERAGSLSGNTIYF.